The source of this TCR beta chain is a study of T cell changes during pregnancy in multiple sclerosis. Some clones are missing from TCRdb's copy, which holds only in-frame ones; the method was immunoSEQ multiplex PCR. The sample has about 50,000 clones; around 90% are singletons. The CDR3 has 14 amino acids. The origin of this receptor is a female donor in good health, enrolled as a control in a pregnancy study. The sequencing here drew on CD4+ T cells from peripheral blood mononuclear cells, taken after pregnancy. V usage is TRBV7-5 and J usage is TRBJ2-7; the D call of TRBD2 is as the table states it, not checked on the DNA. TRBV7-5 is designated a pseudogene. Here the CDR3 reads CATRRTSGSDEQYF. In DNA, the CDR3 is TGTGCCACGAGAAGGACTAGCGGGAGTGACGAGCAGTACTTC.